The entry below gives a single TCR beta chain sequence along with its context. Its antigen is not known. The data were taken from a study of cytomegalovirus exposure and HLA in healthy donors. Study as a whole: Within an early data release were tens of millions of unique TCRs drawn from HLA-typed donors.

Study-level results: Exclusion as indistinguishable affected some V segments, including TRBV6-2 and TRBV6-3. A prior analysis recorded that most TCR beta V segments were productive about 90% or about 30% of the time. Rarity characterized most TCR sequences, yet some public TCRs appeared in many donors.

A multiplex PCR was run with 60 Vbeta primers and 13 Jbeta primers. Assay: immunoSEQ multiplex PCR; the TCRdb copy retains only in-frame clones and omits some. The sample records roughly 140,000 clones, around 80% being singletons. V lost 1 base and J 6 bases, leaving 13 bases between the germline ends. CDR1 is SGHNT, CDR2 YENEEA, per germline. The CDR3 totals 15 residues. Sequences were obtained from PBMCs. The rearrangement links TRBV11-3 to TRBJ2-1; D might be TRBD2 (6 bases). The clonotype originates from a man under 40 in good health and CMV-seronegative. The CDR3 nucleotides read TGTGCCAGCAGCTTAGCGTCGGCTAGCGCCAATGAGCAGTTCTTC. Its protein is CASSLASASANEQFF.